These 15 T cell receptor beta chains were all obtained from the same sample, sequenced in a study of shared clonotypes between healthy human individuals. Assay used: immunoSEQ multiplex PCR; TCRdb lists only in-frame clones, some missing. The sample consists of about 1.5 million clones, around 98% of them appearing once. Source material: naive CD4+ T cells sorted from blood. The subset was: CD45RA+ positively selected. These receptor sequences come from a young man in good health.

The rearrangement links TRBV10-3 to TRBJ1-2, with 11 bases fitting TRBD1. This CDR3 comprises 16 residues. V lost 0 bases and J lost 8; bases outside the gene matches: 8. Germline loops: CDR1 ENHRY, CDR2 SYGVKD. Written as DNA, the CDR3 is TGTGCCATCAGTGAGTCGAAGGACAGGGGGCTGGTCGGCTACACCTTC. Encoded protein: CAISESKDRGLVGYTF.

This clone appeared once. The V gene is TRBV5-1, the J gene TRBJ2-6, with D unresolved. The CDR3 loop spans 16 amino acids. Germline values: CDR1 SGHRS, CDR2 YFSETQ. Between the trimmed V and J ends, which lost 5 bases and 1 base, there was a span of 13 bases. CDR3 in DNA: TGCGCCAGCAGTTCAGGTTGGGAATCTGGGGCCAACGTCCTGACTTTC. Amino acids: CASSSGWESGANVLTF. Full variable domain (missing parts from reference TRBV5-1 and TRBJ2-6): KAGVTQTPRYLIKTRGQQVTLSCSPISGHRSVSWYQQTPGQGLQFLFEYFSETQRNKGNFPGRFSGRQFSNSRSEMNVSTLELGDSALYLCASSSGWESGANVLTFGAGSRLTVL.

This chain joins TRBV27 and TRBJ1-5, with D hard to call. Looked up from germline, CDR1 is MNHEY and CDR2 is SMNVEV (reference sequence). This CDR3 spans 15 amino acids. V lost 6 bases and J 0 bases, leaving 12 bases between the germline ends. CDR3 DNA sequence: TGTGCCAGCAGGACCTCGTTCGATAGCAATCAGCCCCAGCATTTT. Amino acid sequence: CASRTSFDSNQPQHF.

The chain joins TRBV19 to TRBJ1-5; TRBD1 is a possible D gene (6 bases). The CDR3 extends over 16 amino acids. CDR1 and CDR2 from the germline V gene are LNHDA and SQIVND (reference sequence). The ends were cut back, 3 bases at V and 7 bases at J, with 19 bases in the middle. The CDR3 DNA reads TGTGCCAGTAGTATCGGGGGCCAGGGACGTCACCAGCCCCAGCATTTT. This gives the protein CASSIGGQGRHQPQHF.

V is TRBV28 and J is TRBJ1-2; no definite D call. The CDR3 runs 16 residues. Germline-derived CDR1 and CDR2 are MDHEN and SYDVKM. V lost 7 bases and J lost 5, with 23 bases in between. As DNA, the CDR3 is TGTGCCAGCACTTCTCAACACCGGATGGCGCTTTATGGCTACACCTTC. This codes for CASTSQHRMALYGYTF.

Only one count was recorded for this clone. DNA of the CDR3: TGTGCCAGCAGTTACTTACTAGCGGATGGGGGCGAGCAGTACTTC. This gives the protein CASSYLLADGGEQYF. The chain uses TRBV6-5 and TRBJ2-7; 8 positions match TRBD2. CDR1 MNHEY and CDR2 SVGAGI come from the germline V gene. The CDR3 totals 15 residues. The V and J ends lost 1 base and 6 bases, in that order; junction bases with no gene match: 8.

This clone has only one observation. The chain has TRBV6-5 and TRBJ2-7; a possible D gene is TRBD2 (6 bases). V lost 5 bases, J lost 3 bases, and 11 bases lay in between. Germline CDR1 MNHEY, CDR2 SVGAGI. This CDR3 has 13 amino acids. In nucleotides, the CDR3 is TGTGCCAGCAGTGAGCGGGTAGACTACGAGCAGTACTTC. Translation gives CASSERVDYEQYF.

J is TRBJ2-1 and V is TRBV15; 9 bases align to TRBD2. Germline values: CDR1 LNHNV, CDR2 YYDKDF (reference sequence). V lost 1 base, J lost 8 bases, and 12 bases stayed unmatched. The CDR3 sequence is 17 residues long. The CDR3 sequence: CATSRGVSAGGADEQFF. For the CDR3, the DNA is TGTGCCACCAGCAGAGGCGTCTCAGCGGGAGGCGCGGATGAGCAGTTCTTC.

V usage is TRBV9 and J usage is TRBJ2-3; 10 bases agree with TRBD1. Germline values: CDR1 SGDLS, CDR2 YYNGEE. V was pared by 6 bases and J by 4 bases, with 5 bases of the junction left unmatched. CDR3 length: 14 residues. The CDR3 reads CASKVGQGADTQYF. CDR3 DNA: TGTGCCAGCAAAGTAGGACAGGGGGCAGATACGCAGTATTTT.

The chain joins TRBV10-3 to TRBJ2-3, with TRBD1 as a possible D gene (5 bases). CDR1 ENHRY and CDR2 SYGVKD come from the germline V gene. Trimming removed 11 bases at V and 4 bases at J, with 19 bases between. The CDR3 has 14 residues. The DNA of the CDR3 is TGTGCCGCCCAGGGTGTGAGAGCATCAGATACGCAGTATTTT. Residues: CAAQGVRASDTQYF.

On this clone itself: At one of its ends the junction is not consistent with the germline gene, which may arise from a read error. The chain carries TRBV5-1 and TRBJ2-7; 16 bases map to TRBD2. This CDR3 is 14 amino acids long. The germline V gene encodes CDR1 SGHRS and CDR2 YFSETQ. CDR3: CASSPGTSGGAVFF. CDR3 sequence (DNA): TGCGCCAGCAGCCCCGGGACTAGCGGGGGGGCAGTGTTCTTC.

J is TRBJ1-4 and V is TRBV6-6; perhaps TRBD1 as D (5 bases). V lost 5 bases and J 7 bases, leaving 14 bases between the germline ends. This CDR3 comprises 14 residues. Germline values: CDR1 MNHNY, CDR2 SVGAGI (reference sequence). The CDR3 sequence is CASSQQAGLEKLFF. In DNA form, the CDR3 reads TGTGCCAGCAGTCAACAGGCAGGCCTTGAAAAACTGTTTTTT.

The chain carries TRBV19 and TRBJ2-1, with a tentative D call TRBD2 (5 bases). Trimming took 7 bases from V and 0 from J, leaving 16 bases between them. The length of the CDR3 is 16 residues. CDR1 and CDR2 (germline): LNHDA, SQIVND (reference sequence). The CDR3 region is CASTPRGSSSYNEQFF. The CDR3 nucleotides read TGTGCCAGTACCCCGCGCGGGTCTAGCTCCTACAATGAGCAGTTCTTC.

The chain employs TRBV27 and TRBJ1-4; the match to TRBD1 covers 9 bases. The CDR3 runs 16 residues. The germline gives CDR1 MNHEY, CDR2 SMNVEV (reference sequence). J gave up 5 bases and V 3 bases, and 7 bases lay outside the gene matches. CDR3 loop: CASSFMDRGPNEKLFF. The CDR3 DNA is TGTGCCAGCAGTTTTATGGACAGGGGACCAAATGAAAAACTGTTTTTT.

This chain links TRBV30 with TRBJ2-5; D is perhaps TRBD1 (6 bases). The CDR3 runs to 12 residues. The germline gives CDR1 GTSNPN, CDR2 SVGIG (reference sequence). Trimming removed 1 base from V and 3 bases from J, with 6 bases in between. The CDR3 is CAWSDREETQYF. As DNA, the CDR3 is TGTGCCTGGAGTGACAGGGAAGAGACCCAGTACTTC.